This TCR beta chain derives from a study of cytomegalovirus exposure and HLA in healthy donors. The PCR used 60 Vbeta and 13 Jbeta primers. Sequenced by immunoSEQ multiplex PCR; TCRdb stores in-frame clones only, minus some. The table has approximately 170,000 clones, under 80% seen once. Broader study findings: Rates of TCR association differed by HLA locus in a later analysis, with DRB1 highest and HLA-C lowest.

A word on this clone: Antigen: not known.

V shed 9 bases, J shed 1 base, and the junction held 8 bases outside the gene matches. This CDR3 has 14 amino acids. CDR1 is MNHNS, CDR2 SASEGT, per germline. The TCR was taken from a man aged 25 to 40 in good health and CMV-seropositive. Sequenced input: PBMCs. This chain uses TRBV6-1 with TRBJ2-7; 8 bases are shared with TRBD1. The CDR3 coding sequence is TGTGCCAGAACCAGGGGGCAATCTTCCTACGAGCAGTACTTC. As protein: CARTRGQSSYEQYF.